Listed below are T cell receptor beta chains from one sample, sequenced in a study of blood T cell repertoires in COVID-19. Assay used: immunoSEQ multiplex PCR; TCRdb lists only in-frame clones, some missing. The sample lists 110,000 to 150,000 clones, more than 75% seen once, with approximately 4% in the top ten. Sequencing was carried out using peripheral blood. All receptors derive from a woman between 40 and 55 years old with acute or convalescent COVID-19. Each CDR3 is given with its conserved first and last residue. A D gene is named only where the DNA matches it firmly. The size field is filled for only some rows; it gives once, few, many or a size class.

-,TRBJ2-7,TRBV3-1/TRBV3-2,TRBD1,TGTGCCAGCAGCCTGGGGACAGGGCCCTACGAGCAGTACTTC,CASSLGTGPYEQYF
-,TRBJ1-2,TRBV5-1,-,TGCGCCAGCAGCTTGGATCTGGGCCGTCCCAACTATGGCTACACCTTC,CASSLDLGRPNYGYTF
-,TRBJ1-4,TRBV5-1,TRBD1,TGCGCCAGCAGCTTGCGCGGGACAGGGGCCATTAATGAAAAACTGTTTTTT,CASSLRGTGAINEKLFF
once,TRBJ1-5,TRBV18,-,TGTGCCAGCTCACCTGTTCGGGGTCCGGGGCCCCAGCATTTT,CASSPVRGPGPQHF
few,TRBJ1-6,TRBV28,-,TGTGCCACGAATTACAGGGTGGTTTCCTATAATTCACCCCTCCACTTT,CATNYRVVSYNSPLHF
-,TRBJ2-2,TRBV5-1,TRBD1,TGCGCCAGCAGCGCAGCAGTACAGGGGATTTACACCGGGGAGCTGTTTTTT,CASSAAVQGIYTGELFF
-,TRBJ1-5,TRBV20-1,TRBD1,TGCAGTGCTAGTCGGACAGGGGATGGCAATCAGCCCCAGCATTTT,CSASRTGDGNQPQHF
-,TRBJ2-2,TRBV27,TRBD2,TGTGCCAGCAGTTTCGTAGCGGGGGTGTCGGGTGGGGAGCTGTTTTTT,CASSFVAGVSGGELFF
few,TRBJ2-7,TRBV5-1,-,TGCGCCAGCAGCTTGGAAGCCGGGGAGCAGTACTTC,CASSLEAGEQYF
once,TRBJ2-3,TRBV5-6,TRBD1,TGTGCCAGCAGTCAGGGGGAAGGCGGGACAGATACGCAGTATTTT,CASSQGEGGTDTQYF
few,TRBJ1-1,TRBV30,-,TGTGCCCGTACGGGGGGCAAGAACACTGAAGCTTTCTTT,CARTGGKNTEAFF
few,TRBJ1-2,TRBV25-1,-,TGTGCCAGCAGTGAGGCCTTCGGGTATGGCTACACCTTC,CASSEAFGYGYTF
-,TRBJ2-3,TRBV7-2,TRBD2,TGTGCCAGCAGCCCCACGGGACTAGCGGGAATCGTCACAGATACGCAGTATTTT,CASSPTGLAGIVTDTQYF
-,TRBJ1-5,TRBV5-1,-,TGCGCCAGCAGCTTGGGCTTGGGCCAGCCCCAGCATTTT,CASSLGLGQPQHF
-,TRBJ2-1,TRBV7-9,-,TGTGCCAGCAGCCAATTCAATGAGCAGTTCTTC,CASSQFNEQFF
-,TRBJ2-1,TRBV9,-,TGTGCCAGCAGCGGGACTGTCGGCAATGAGCAGTTCTTC,CASSGTVGNEQFF
-,TRBJ2-5,TRBV6-5,-,TGTGCCAGCAGTTACGGGGGGAGTGAGACCCAGTACTTC,CASSYGGSETQYF
-,TRBJ2-1,TRBV7-3,-,TGTGCCAGCAGCTCTAGCCTATCACGCAATGAGCAGTTCTTC,CASSSSLSRNEQFF
-,TRBJ2-7,TRBV5-1,TRBD1,TGCGCCAGCCGACCACAGGGGGGCTTCTACGAGCAGTACTTC,CASRPQGGFYEQYF
-,TRBJ1-6,TRBV2,TRBD1,TGTGCCAGCAGTGAGGGTACGCGGGACAGGAATTCACCCCTCCACTTT,CASSEGTRDRNSPLHF
few,TRBJ2-1,TRBV7-2,TRBD2,TGTGCCAGCAGCTTAGCAGCGGGGGTGTACAATGAGCAGTTCTTC,CASSLAAGVYNEQFF
-,TRBJ1-2,TRBV27,TRBD1,TGTGCCAGCAGTACAACAACCGGGACAGGGAGAGGTGGCTACACCTTC,CASSTTTGTGRGGYTF
-,TRBJ2-2,TRBV13,-,TGTGCCAGCAGCCCCGGGACAAACACCGGGGAGCTGTTTTTT,CASSPGTNTGELFF
many,TRBJ1-2,TRBV19,TRBD1,TGTGCCAGTAGTATGACTTTTCGGGGACAGGGCGGAACCTTC,CASSMTFRGQGGTF
-,TRBJ1-5,TRBV2,TRBD1,TGTGCCAGCAGTCCCACAGGGGGTGGAAGTCAGCCCCAGCATTTT,CASSPTGGGSQPQHF
-,TRBJ2-7,TRBV11-2,TRBD2,TGTGCCAGCAGCTTTACTAGCGGAGGCATCGCTTACGAGCAGTACTTC,CASSFTSGGIAYEQYF
-,TRBJ1-3,TRBV7-6,-,TGTGCCAGCAGCCCGTCAGGGGTGCGTGGAAACACCATATATTTT,CASSPSGVRGNTIYF
-,TRBJ2-2,TRBV9,TRBD1,TGTGCCAGCAGCGTAACCGGGACAGGGGTAACCGGGGAGCTGTTTTTT,CASSVTGTGVTGELFF
-,TRBJ1-1,TRBV12-5,-,TGTGCTAGTGGTTTGGTACTCGGGGAGCGGGGGAACACTGAAGCTTTCTTT,CASGLVLGERGNTEAFF
-,TRBJ1-1,TRBV2,-,TGTGCCAGCAGTGTCCAGGCAGTAGCTTTCTTT,CASSVQAVAFF
-,TRBJ2-7,TRBV4-3,-,TGCGCCAGCAGCCAAGCAGCGGGCCTCTCCTACGAGCAGTACTTC,CASSQAAGLSYEQYF
few,TRBJ2-2,TRBV24-1,-,TGTGCCGTCGGACGGGGGACCGGGGAGCTGTTTTTT,CAVGRGTGELFF
-,TRBJ2-4,TRBV14,TRBD2,TGTGCCAGCAGTACCCGTAGCGGGGGGGCCGTCGTTCAGTACTTC,CASSTRSGGAVVQYF
-,TRBJ1-5,TRBV29-1,-,TGCAGTTTCGGGGGTGGAGGAATGGTTAAGCAGCCCCAGCATTTT,CSFGGGGMVKQPQHF
-,TRBJ2-7,TRBV4-3,TRBD1,TGCGCCAGCAGCCAAGGGACAGGGCCTCTGAACGAGCAGTACTTC,CASSQGTGPLNEQYF
-,TRBJ2-1,TRBV11-1,-,TGTGCCAGCAGCCAGTTAGGAGCGGTGCTCTACAATGAGCAGTTCTTC,CASSQLGAVLYNEQFF
-,TRBJ1-6,TRBV28,-,TGTGCCAGCAGCATCGAGGGCTTTAATTCACCCCTCCACTTT,CASSIEGFNSPLHF
-,TRBJ2-5,TRBV7-3,-,TGTGCCAGCAGCTTCGGGGTAACGGAGACCCAGTACTTC,CASSFGVTETQYF
-,TRBJ1-1,TRBV29-1,-,TGCAGCGTTTCCGGGGGAGTTGGGTCTGAAGCTTTCTTT,CSVSGGVGSEAFF
-,TRBJ2-1,TRBV25-1,-,TGTGCCAGCTCTGGACACTTTGAGCAGTTCTTC,CASSGHFEQFF